This TCR beta chain was sequenced in a study of T cell repertoires in cytomegalovirus infection. Study-level results: Public TCR beta family frequency separated CMV-and-HLA carriers, including in an independent cohort.

About this clonotype: Its target is unknown.

TCRdb independently ran MiXCR on the reads; one entry per CDR3 protein. This sample yields over 250,000 distinct CDR3 sequences, of which approximately 22% are seen a single time; roughly 19% belongs to the top ten. The V gene end was trimmed by 5 bases and the J gene end by 3 bases; junction bases not matched to a gene: 8. This CDR3 contains 16 residues. Germline V gene sequence: CDR1 MGHRA, CDR2 YSYEKL. The sequence derives from a human donor in good health (CMV status not recorded). Some clones in this sample may be carry-over from other donors' samples. This material consisted of cultured PBMCs, taken from culture after CMV antigen stimulation. The chain carries TRBV4-1 and TRBJ2-3; 10 nucleotides line up with TRBD2. The CDR3 is CASSSPSGSYTDTQYF. The CDR3 region has the DNA TGCGCCAGCAGCTCGCCTAGCGGGAGTTATACAGATACGCAGTATTTT.